The 6 T cell receptor beta chains listed next were all sequenced from one sample in a study of blood T cell repertoires in COVID-19. The repertoire was sequenced with immunoSEQ multiplex PCR; TCRdb's copy has only in-frame clones and lacks some. This sample has a few hundred thousand clones; roughly 90% occur once, and the top ten carry over 1.5%. Sample: PBMCs or T cells enriched from blood (not recorded which). The receptors here all came from a woman in her 40s who had recovered from COVID-19.

Notes on this clone: Within the sample, other DNA sequences also encode this same CDR3. The chain couples TRBV7-9 to TRBJ1-2; TRBD1 matches 7 bases. Germline V lookup: CDR1 SEHNR, CDR2 FQNEAQ (reference sequence). The CDR3 runs to 13 residues. Unmatched junction bases numbered 4, after V lost 1 base and J lost 8 bases. As DNA, the CDR3 is TGTGCCAGCAGCTTAGGACAGGGTGGAGGCTACACCTTC. Translated: CASSLGQGGGYTF.

The chain has TRBV3-1 (or the pseudogene TRBV3-2) and TRBJ2-5; possible D gene TRBD2, 5 bases. V gave up 8 bases and J gave up 2 bases, with 9 bases separating them. The CDR3 is 12 residues long. The germline V gene encodes CDR1 LGHDT and CDR2 YNNKEL (reference sequence). The CDR3 coding sequence is TGTGCCAGCCGGACTTCTCAAGAGACCCAGTACTTC. Protein product: CASRTSQETQYF.

The V gene is TRBV7-2, the J gene TRBJ1-1; D perhaps matches TRBD1 (6 bases). The germline V gene encodes CDR1 SGHTA and CDR2 FQGNSA. V was shortened by 2 bases and J by 7 bases, with 17 bases between the two germline ends. The CDR3 runs to 15 residues. CDR3 DNA: TGTGCCAGCAGCTTAAGGTTTGGGACACCAGATGAAGCTTTCTTT. It is translated as CASSLRFGTPDEAFF.

This clone was observed a few times. This chain connects TRBV7-9 to TRBJ2-1, with 8 bases identical to TRBD1. The germline gives CDR1 SEHNR, CDR2 FQNEAQ (reference sequence). The V gene end was trimmed by 4 bases and the J gene end by 5 bases; junction bases not matched to a gene: 10. This CDR3 contains 16 residues. The DNA for the CDR3 is TGTGCCAGCAGCTCCTACAGGACAGGGAGCGACAATGAGCAGTTCTTC. Translation: CASSSYRTGSDNEQFF.

Note on this clone: This sample includes further DNA sequences coding for the same CDR3. The chain employs TRBV11-3 and TRBJ2-2; D gene unclear. Trimming shortened V by 6 bases and J by 4 bases, and 6 bases separated the two germline ends. The CDR3 consists of 12 residues. Germline assignment: CDR1 SGHNT and CDR2 YENEEA. The CDR3 coding sequence is TGTGCCAGCAGTCCGGGCACCGGGGAGCTGTTTTTT. This encodes CASSPGTGELFF.

The chain employs TRBV19 and TRBJ1-2, with D hard to call. This CDR3 contains 14 residues. Deletions cut 3 bases from V and 0 bases from J, with 8 bases between. The V gene's germline CDR1 is LNHDA and CDR2 SQIVND (reference sequence). The CDR3 region is CASSIPGTNYGYTF. In DNA form, the CDR3 reads TGTGCCAGTAGTATCCCGGGAACTAACTATGGCTACACCTTC.